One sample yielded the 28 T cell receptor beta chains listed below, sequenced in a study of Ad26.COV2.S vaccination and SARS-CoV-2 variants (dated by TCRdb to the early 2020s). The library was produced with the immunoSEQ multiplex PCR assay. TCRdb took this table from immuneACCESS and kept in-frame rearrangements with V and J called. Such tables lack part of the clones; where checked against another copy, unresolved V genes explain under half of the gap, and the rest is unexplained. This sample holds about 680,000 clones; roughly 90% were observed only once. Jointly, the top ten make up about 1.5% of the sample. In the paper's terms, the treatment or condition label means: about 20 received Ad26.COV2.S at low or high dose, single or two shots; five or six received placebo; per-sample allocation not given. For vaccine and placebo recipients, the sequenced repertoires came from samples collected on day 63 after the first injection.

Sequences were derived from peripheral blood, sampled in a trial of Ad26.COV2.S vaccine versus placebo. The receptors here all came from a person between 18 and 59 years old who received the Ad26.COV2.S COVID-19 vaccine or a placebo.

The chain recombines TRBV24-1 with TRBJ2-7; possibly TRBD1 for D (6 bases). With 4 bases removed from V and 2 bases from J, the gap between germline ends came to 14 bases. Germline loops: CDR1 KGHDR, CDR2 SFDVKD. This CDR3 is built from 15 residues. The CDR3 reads CATSDPTGNPYEQYF. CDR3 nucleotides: TGTGCCACCAGTGACCCGACAGGTAACCCCTACGAGCAGTACTTC.

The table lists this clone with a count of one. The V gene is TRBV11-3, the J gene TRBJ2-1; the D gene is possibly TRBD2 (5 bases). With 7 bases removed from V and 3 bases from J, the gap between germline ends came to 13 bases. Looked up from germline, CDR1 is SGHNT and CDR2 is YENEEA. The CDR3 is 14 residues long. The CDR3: CASKGNSDYNEQFF. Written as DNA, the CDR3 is TGTGCCAGCAAGGGAAATAGCGACTACAATGAGCAGTTCTTC.

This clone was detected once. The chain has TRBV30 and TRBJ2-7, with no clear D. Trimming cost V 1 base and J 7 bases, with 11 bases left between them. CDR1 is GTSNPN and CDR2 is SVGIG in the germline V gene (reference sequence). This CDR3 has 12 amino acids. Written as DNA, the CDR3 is TGTGCCTGGAGTGATCCTTTCAGGGAGCAGTACTTC. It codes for CAWSDPFREQYF. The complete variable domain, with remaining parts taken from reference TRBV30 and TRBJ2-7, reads SQTIHQWPATLVQPVGSPLSLECTVEGTSNPNLYWYRQAAGRGLQLLFYSVGIGQISSEVPQNLSASRPQDRQFILSSKKLLLSDSGFYLCAWSDPFREQYFGPGTRLTVT.

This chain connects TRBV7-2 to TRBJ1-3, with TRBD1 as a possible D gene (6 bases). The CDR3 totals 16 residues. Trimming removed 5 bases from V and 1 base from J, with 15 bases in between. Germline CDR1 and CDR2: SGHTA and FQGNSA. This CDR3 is CASSRGRGQSGNTIYF. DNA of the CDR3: TGTGCCAGCAGCCGGGGTAGGGGACAATCTGGAAACACCATATATTTT.

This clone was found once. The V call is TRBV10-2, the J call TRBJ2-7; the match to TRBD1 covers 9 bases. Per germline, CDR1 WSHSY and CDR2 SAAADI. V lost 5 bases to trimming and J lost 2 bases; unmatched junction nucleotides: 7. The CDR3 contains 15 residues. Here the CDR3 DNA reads TGCGCCAGCAGTTCAGGGACAGGGACTCCCTACGAGCAGTACTTC. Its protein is CASSSGTGTPYEQYF.

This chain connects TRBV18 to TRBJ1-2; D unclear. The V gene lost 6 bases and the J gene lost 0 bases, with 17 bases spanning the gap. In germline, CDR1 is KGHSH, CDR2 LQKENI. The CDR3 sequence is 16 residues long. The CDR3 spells CASSRSSWEANYGYTF. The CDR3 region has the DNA TGTGCCAGCTCTCGGTCCTCCTGGGAGGCTAACTATGGCTACACCTTC.

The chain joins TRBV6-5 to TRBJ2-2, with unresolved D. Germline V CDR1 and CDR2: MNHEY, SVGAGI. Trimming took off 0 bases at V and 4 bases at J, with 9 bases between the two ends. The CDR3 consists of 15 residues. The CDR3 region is CASSYSPVGTGELFF. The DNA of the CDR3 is TGTGCCAGCAGTTACTCCCCAGTTGGCACCGGGGAGCTGTTTTTT.

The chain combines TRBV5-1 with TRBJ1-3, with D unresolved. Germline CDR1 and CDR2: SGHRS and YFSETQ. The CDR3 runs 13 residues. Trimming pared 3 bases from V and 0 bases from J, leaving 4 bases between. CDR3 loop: CASSWSSGNTIYF. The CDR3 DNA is TGCGCCAGCAGCTGGTCCTCTGGAAACACCATATATTTT.

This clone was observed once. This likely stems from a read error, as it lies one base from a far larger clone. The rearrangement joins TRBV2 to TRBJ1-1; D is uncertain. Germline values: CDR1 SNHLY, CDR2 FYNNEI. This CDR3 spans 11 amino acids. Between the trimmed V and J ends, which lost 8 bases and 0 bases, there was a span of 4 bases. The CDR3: CASGVNTEAFF. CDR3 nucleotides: TGTGCCAGCGGGGTGAACACTGAAGCTTTCTTT.

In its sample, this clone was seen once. The CDR3 DNA sequence: TGTGCCAGCAGTTACGGGGCAGGGGCGCCGGGGTTGTCCGCTTTCTTT. Translated, it gives CASSYGAGAPGLSAFF. The rearrangement joins TRBV6-5 to TRBJ1-1, with D possibly being TRBD1 (6 bases). Trimming cost V 2 bases and J 11 bases, with 24 bases left between them. The CDR3 covers 16 residues. CDR1 and CDR2 from the germline V gene are MNHEY and SVGAGI.

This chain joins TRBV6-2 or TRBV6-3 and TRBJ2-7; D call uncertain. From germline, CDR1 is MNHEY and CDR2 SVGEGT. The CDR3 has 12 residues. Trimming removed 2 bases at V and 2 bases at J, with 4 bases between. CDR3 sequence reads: CASSYRPYEQYF. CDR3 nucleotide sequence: TGTGCCAGCAGTTACCGGCCCTACGAGCAGTACTTC.

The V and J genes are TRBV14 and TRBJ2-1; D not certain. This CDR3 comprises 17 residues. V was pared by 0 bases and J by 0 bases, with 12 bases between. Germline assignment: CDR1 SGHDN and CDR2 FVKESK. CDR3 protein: CASSQEEWPSSYNEQFF. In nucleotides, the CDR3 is TGTGCCAGCAGCCAAGAGGAGTGGCCGAGCTCCTACAATGAGCAGTTCTTC.

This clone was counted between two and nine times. CDR3 amino acids: CASNPPGYTEAFF. DNA of the CDR3: TGTGCCAGCAACCCTCCGGGTTACACTGAAGCTTTCTTT. The chain joins TRBV5-4 to TRBJ1-1; D is unclear. The CDR3 is 13 residues long. CDR1 and CDR2 (germline): SGHNT, YYREEE (reference sequence). V was pared by 6 bases and J by 3 bases, with 12 bases between.

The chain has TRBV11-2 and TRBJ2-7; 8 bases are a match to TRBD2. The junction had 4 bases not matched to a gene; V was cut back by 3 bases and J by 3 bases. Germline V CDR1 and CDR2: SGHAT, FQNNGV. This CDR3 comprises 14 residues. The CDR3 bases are TGTGCCAGCAGCTTCGGGACTAGAGGCTACGAGCAGTACTTC. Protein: CASSFGTRGYEQYF.

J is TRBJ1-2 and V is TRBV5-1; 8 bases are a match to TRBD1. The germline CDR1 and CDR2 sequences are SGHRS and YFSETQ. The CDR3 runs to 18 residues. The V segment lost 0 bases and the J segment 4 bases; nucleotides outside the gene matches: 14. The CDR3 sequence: CASSLDLQTGGIGYGYTF. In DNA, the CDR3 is TGCGCCAGCAGCTTGGACCTTCAAACAGGGGGGATAGGCTATGGCTACACCTTC. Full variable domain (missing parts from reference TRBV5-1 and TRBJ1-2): KAGVTQTPRYLIKTRGQQVTLSCSPISGHRSVSWYQQTPGQGLQFLFEYFSETQRNKGNFPGRFSGRQFSNSRSEMNVSTLELGDSALYLCASSLDLQTGGIGYGYTFGSGTRLTVV.

This CDR3 is CASSYRSLVGLGELFF. The CDR3 DNA reads TGTGCCAGCAGTTACAGAAGTCTAGTGGGTCTCGGGGAGCTGTTTTTT. The V gene is TRBV6-2 or TRBV6-3, the J gene TRBJ2-2; D not resolved. V was clipped by 2 bases and J by 7 bases, with 17 bases between them. The CDR3 sequence is 16 residues long. CDR1 is MNHEY and CDR2 is SVGEGT in the germline V gene.

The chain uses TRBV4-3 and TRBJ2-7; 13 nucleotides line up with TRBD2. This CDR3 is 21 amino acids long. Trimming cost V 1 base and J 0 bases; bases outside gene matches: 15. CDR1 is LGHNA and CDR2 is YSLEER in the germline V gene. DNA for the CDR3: TGCGCCAGCAGCCAAGCCCGAACCGGGACTAGCGGGGCGTCCTCCTCCTACGAGCAGTACTTC. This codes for CASSQARTGTSGASSSYEQYF.

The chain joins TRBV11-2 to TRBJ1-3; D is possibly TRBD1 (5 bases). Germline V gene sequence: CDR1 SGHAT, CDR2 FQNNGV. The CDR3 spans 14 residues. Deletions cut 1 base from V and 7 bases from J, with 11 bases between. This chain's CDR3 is CASSLVRGSNTIYF. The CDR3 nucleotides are TGTGCCAGCAGCTTAGTCCGGGGCAGCAACACCATATATTTT.

This CDR3 reads CASSPPNLAGKNQPQHF. DNA of the CDR3: TGTGCCAGCTCACCCCCAAACCTAGCAGGCAAGAATCAGCCCCAGCATTTT. The chain is built from TRBV18 and TRBJ1-5; D gene uncertain. Germline V gives CDR1 KGHSH, CDR2 LQKENI. There are 17 residues in the CDR3. Trimming removed 3 bases at V and 4 bases at J, with 19 bases between.

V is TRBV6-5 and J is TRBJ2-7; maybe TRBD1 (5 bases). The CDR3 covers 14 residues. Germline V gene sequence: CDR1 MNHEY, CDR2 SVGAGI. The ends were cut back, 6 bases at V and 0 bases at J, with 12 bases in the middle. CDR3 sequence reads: CASSLGHGSYEQYF. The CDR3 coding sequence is TGTGCCAGCAGCTTGGGGCATGGCTCCTACGAGCAGTACTTC.

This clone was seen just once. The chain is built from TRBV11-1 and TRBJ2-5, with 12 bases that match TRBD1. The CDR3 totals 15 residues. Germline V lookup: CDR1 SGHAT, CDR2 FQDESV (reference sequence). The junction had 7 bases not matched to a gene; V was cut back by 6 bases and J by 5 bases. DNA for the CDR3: TGTGCCAGCAGGCCAGGGGACAGGGGGCTGGAGACCCAGTACTTC. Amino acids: CASRPGDRGLETQYF.

This CDR3 reads CASSLEGRGQREAFF. The CDR3 region has the DNA TGTGCCAGCAGCTTGGAGGGTCGGGGACAGCGTGAAGCTTTCTTT. V is TRBV5-5 and J is TRBJ1-1; 7 nucleotides align to TRBD1. Germline loops: CDR1 SGHKS, CDR2 YYEKEE (reference sequence). The CDR3 extends over 15 amino acids. The trim removed 0 bases at V and 7 bases at J, leaving 9 bases unmatched.

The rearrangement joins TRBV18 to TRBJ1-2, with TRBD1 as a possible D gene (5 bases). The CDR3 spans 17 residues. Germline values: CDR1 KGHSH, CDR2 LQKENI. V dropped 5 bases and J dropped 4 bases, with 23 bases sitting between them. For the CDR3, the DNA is TGTGCCAGCTCATCCCAGCCCGGGAGCGGGAGGGGCTATGGCTACACCTTC. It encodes CASSSQPGSGRGYGYTF. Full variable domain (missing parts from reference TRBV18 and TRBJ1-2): NAGVMQNPRHLVRRRGQEARLRCSPMKGHSHVYWYRQLPEEGLKFMVYLQKENIIDESGMPKERFSAEFPKEGPSILRIQQVVRGDSAAYFCASSSQPGSGRGYGYTFGSGTRLTVV.

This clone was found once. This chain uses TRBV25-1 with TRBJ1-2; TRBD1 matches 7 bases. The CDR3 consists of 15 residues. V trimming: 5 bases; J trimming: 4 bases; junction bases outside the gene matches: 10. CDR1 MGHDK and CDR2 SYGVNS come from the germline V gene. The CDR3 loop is CASSPRGQTFYGYTF. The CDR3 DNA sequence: TGTGCCAGCAGTCCCCGGGGACAGACGTTCTATGGCTACACCTTC.

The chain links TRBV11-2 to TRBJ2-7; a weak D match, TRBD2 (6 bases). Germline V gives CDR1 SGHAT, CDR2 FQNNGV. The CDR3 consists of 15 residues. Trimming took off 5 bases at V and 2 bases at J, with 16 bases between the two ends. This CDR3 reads CASSLLGLQPYEQYF. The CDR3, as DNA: TGTGCCAGCAGCCTTCTGGGACTTCAACCCTACGAGCAGTACTTC. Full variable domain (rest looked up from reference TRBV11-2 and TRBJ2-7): EAGVAQSPRYKIIEKRQSVAFWCNPISGHATLYWYQQILGQGPKLLIQFQNNGVVDDSQLPKDRFSAERLKGVDSTLKIQPAKLEDSAVYLCASSLLGLQPYEQYFGPGTRLTVT.

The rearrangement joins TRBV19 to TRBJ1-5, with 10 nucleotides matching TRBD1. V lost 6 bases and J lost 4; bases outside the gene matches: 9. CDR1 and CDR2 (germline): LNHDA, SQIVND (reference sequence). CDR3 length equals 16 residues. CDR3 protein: CASSPGLDRGNQPQHF. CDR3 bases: TGTGCCAGTAGCCCCGGCCTGGACAGGGGGAATCAGCCCCAGCATTTT.

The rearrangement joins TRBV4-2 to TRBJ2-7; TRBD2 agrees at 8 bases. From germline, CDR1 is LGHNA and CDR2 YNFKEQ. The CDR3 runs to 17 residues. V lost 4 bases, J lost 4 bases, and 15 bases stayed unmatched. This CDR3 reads CASSPGLVTLVGYEQYF. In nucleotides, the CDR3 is TGTGCCAGCAGCCCGGGACTAGTCACACTAGTCGGGTACGAGCAGTACTTC.

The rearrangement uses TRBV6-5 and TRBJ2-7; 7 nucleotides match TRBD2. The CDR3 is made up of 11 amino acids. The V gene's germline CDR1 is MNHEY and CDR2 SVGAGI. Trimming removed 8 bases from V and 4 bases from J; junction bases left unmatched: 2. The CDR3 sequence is CASWEGYEQYF. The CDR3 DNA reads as TGTGCCAGCTGGGAGGGGTACGAGCAGTACTTC.